This T cell receptor (beta chain) was captured in a study of molecular identifiers for immune sequencing clone quantification. Construction of naive CD8 libraries employed roughly 18,000 to 1,100,000 sorted cells together with 10%, 30% or 50% RNA. In the sort, naive CD8 T cells were defined as CD8+CD4-CCR7+CD45RA+. Study-level results: Effector cells kept over 98% of their molecules in clones above 20 RNA copies, while naive cells kept under 1% there.

Previously reported methods and listed TCR primers produced the bulk TCR libraries. TCRdb passed the PCR reads through MiXCR, listing each CDR3 protein once. The sample has around 480,000 distinct CDR3 sequences; 25% are singletons. This clonotype was counted ten times or more. Its antigen is still unknown. V was clipped by 0 bases and J by 12 bases, with 6 bases between them. The CDR3 loop spans 11 amino acids. Germline V gene sequence: CDR1 GTSNPN, CDR2 SVGIG (reference sequence). The sample taken for sequencing was naive CD8+ T cells from blood, with Jurkat cell RNA spiked in. Stated subset: FACS-sorted CD8+CD4-CCR7+CD45RA+ naive T cells. The V and J genes are TRBV30 and TRBJ1-6; D gene ambiguous. This TCR came from a human donor in good health. Some libraries in this study had Jurkat cell RNA spiked in. As DNA, the CDR3 is TGTGCCTGGAGTGTGTCAGTACCCCTCCACTTT. Amino acid sequence: CAWSVSVPLHF.